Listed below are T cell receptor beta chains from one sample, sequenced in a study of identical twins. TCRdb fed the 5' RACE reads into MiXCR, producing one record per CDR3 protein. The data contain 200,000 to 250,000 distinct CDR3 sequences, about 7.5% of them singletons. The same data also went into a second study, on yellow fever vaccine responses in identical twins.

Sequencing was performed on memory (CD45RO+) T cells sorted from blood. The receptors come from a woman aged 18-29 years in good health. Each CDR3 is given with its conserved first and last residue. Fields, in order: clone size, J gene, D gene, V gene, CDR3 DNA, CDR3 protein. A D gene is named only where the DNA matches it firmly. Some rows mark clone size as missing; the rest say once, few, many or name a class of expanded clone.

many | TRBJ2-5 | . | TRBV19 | TGTGCCAGTAGCATCGGATTTAGCGTACAAGAGACCCAGTACTTC | CASSIGFSVQETQYF
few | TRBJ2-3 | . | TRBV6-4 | TGTGCCAGCAGTGCCGCTTCGGGGCGGGATACGCAGTATTTT | CASSAASGRDTQYF
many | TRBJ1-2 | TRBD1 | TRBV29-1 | TGCAGCGTTGAAGATTCCGGGACAGGGGGCGACTATGGCTACACCTTC | CSVEDSGTGGDYGYTF
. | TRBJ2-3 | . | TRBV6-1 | TGTGCCAGCAGTAAACCGGGGGCTAGCACAGATACGCAGTATTTT | CASSKPGASTDTQYF
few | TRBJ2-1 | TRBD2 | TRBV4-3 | TGCGCCAGCAGCCATCGTCCCGGGACTAGCGGGGTTCGCGCGTTCTTC | CASSHRPGTSGVRAFF
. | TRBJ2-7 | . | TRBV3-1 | TGTGCCAGCAGCGAGGCGCAGTTCTACGAGCAGTACTTC | CASSEAQFYEQYF
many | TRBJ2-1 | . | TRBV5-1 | TGCGCCAGCAGCTTGGTAGCGAATGAGCAGTTCTTC | CASSLVANEQFF
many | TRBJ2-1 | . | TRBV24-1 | TGTGCCACCAGTGACCCCGAACCCCAGAGGAGGGGAGGGGGATTAAATGGTGAGCAGTTCTTC | CATSDPEPQRRGGGLNGEQFF
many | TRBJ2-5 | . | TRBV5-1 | TGCGCCAGCACACAGGGCTGGGCATTGACCCAAGAGACCCAGTACTTC | CASTQGWALTQETQYF
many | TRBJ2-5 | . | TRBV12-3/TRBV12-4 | TGTGCCAGCAGTCCCATCGGCCGGGAGACCCAGTACTTC | CASSPIGRETQYF
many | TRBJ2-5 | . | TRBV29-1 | TGCAGCGTTGAAGGGGGCGGTCTACCGGGGGAGACCCAGTACTTC | CSVEGGGLPGETQYF
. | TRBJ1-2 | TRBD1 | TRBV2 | TGTGCCAGTGCCCCGGGACAGGGGCTTGGCTACACCTTC | CASAPGQGLGYTF
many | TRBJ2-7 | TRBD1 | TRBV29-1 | TGCAGCGTGGACAGGGGGCACAACGAGCAGTACTTC | CSVDRGHNEQYF
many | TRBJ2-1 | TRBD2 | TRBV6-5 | TGTGCCAGCAGCTACTTTAAAGGGGGACTAGCGCAAAGGGGTGAGCAGTTCTTC | CASSYFKGGLAQRGEQFF
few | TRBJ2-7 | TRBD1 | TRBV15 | TGTGCCACCAGCCCCGGGACAGGCTCCTACGAGCAGTACTTC | CATSPGTGSYEQYF
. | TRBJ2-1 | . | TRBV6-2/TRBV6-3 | TGTGCCAGCAGTTACTCGCTTAGTGAGCAGTTCTTC | CASSYSLSEQFF
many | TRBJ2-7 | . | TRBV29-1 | TGCAGCGTCCCGGAGGGAGGTGGCTCCTACGAGCAGTACTTC | CSVPEGGGSYEQYF
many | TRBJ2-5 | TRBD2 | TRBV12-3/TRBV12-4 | TGTGCCAGCAGTTTAACTAGCGGGGGTAGTGAGACCCAGTACTTC | CASSLTSGGSETQYF
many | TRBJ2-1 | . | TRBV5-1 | TGCGCCAGCAGCTTGTCCCGGGGCTCAATCTCCAATGAGCAGTTCTTC | CASSLSRGSISNEQFF
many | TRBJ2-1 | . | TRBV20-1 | TGCAGTGCTTCGACCCGGAATGAGCAGTTCTTC | CSASTRNEQFF
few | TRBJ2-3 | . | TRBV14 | TGTGCCAGCAGCCAGATTCCAACAGGGAGCACAGATACGCAGTATTTT | CASSQIPTGSTDTQYF
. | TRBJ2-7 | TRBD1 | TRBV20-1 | TGCAGTGCAAGACAGGGGTACGAGCAGTACTTC | CSARQGYEQYF
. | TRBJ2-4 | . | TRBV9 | TGTGCCAGCAATCCAGCAGGATTTGGCATTCAGTACTTC | CASNPAGFGIQYF
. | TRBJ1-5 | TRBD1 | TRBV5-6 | TGTGCCAGCAGCACCTTAGGGACAGGGGAGGATCAGCCCCAGCATTTT | CASSTLGTGEDQPQHF
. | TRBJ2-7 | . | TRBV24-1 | TGTGCCACCAGTGATTTCCGCAGGGGTCACGAGCAGTACTTC | CATSDFRRGHEQYF
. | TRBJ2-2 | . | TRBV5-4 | TGTGCCAGCAGCTTCAGTTTGCTCACCGGGGAGCTGTTTTTT | CASSFSLLTGELFF
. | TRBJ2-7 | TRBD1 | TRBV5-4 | TGTGCCAGCAGCGACACAGACAGGGGGAAAGACGAGCAGTACTTC | CASSDTDRGKDEQYF
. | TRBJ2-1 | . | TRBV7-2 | TGTGCCAGCAGCTTAGTGGTGGGAGGCAATGAGCAGTTCTTC | CASSLVVGGNEQFF
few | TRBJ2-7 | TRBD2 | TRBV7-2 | TGTGCCAGCAGCTTACAGCGGGAGGGCCAAGGGCAGTACTTC | CASSLQREGQGQYF
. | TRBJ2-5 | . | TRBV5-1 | TGCGCCAGCAGCCCGCGGCCTCCGGGTTACGAGACCCAGTACTTC | CASSPRPPGYETQYF
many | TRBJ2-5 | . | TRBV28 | TGTGCCAGCAGTTCCTTACCCGGGACCGGCACAGAGACCCAGTACTTC | CASSSLPGTGTETQYF
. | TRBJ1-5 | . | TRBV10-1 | TGCGCCAGCAGTATGGGCGGTAATCAGCCCCAGCATTTT | CASSMGGNQPQHF
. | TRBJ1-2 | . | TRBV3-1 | TGTGCCAGCAGCCAAGGATCGCAGACGGGAGGCTACACCTTC | CASSQGSQTGGYTF
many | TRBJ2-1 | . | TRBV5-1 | TGCGCCAGCAGCTCCGAACTGTTTGGGTCCTACAATGAGCAGTTCTTC | CASSSELFGSYNEQFF
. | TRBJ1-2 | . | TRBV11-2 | TGTGCCAGCAGCCCTGAGGGGTATGGCTACACCTTC | CASSPEGYGYTF
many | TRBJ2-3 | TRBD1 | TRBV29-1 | TGCAGCGTTGAGACACAGGGGACAGATACGCAGTATTTT | CSVETQGTDTQYF
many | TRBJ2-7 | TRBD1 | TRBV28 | TGTGCCAGCAGCCCCCCCGGACAGGGGGCAGAGCAGTACTTC | CASSPPGQGAEQYF
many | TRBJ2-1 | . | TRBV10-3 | TGTGCCATCAGTGGCGCCCGGGATTCACGCAATGAGCAGTTCTTC | CAISGARDSRNEQFF
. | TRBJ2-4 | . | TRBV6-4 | TGTGCCAGCAGGGCGAACCTAGGTAGCATTCAGTACTTC | CASRANLGSIQYF
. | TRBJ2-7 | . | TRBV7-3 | TGTGCCAGCAGCCGGGACCCCCGTGGCGAGCAGTACTTC | CASSRDPRGEQYF
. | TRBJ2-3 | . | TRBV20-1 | TGCAGTTCCTTTCCCTCCGAAACAGATACGCAGTATTTT | CSSFPSETDTQYF
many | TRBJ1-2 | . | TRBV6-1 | TGTGCCAGCAGAAATTATGTAGGGGACCGAATTGGCTACACCTTC | CASRNYVGDRIGYTF
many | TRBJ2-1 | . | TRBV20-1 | TGCAGTGCTAGAGATGGGCGGGAAGCCCAATACAATGAGCAGTTCTTC | CSARDGREAQYNEQFF
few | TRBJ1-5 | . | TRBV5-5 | TGTGCCAGCAGCCGATTATCCCAGGAACAGCCCCAGCATTTT | CASSRLSQEQPQHF
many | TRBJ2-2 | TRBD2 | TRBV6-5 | TGTGCCAGCAGTTATTCGGACGGGAGGGTAGCGGCCGGGGAGCTGTTTTTT | CASSYSDGRVAAGELFF
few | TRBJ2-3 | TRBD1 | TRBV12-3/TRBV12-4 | TGTGCCAGCAGCTGGGGGACAGTAGATACGCAGTATTTT | CASSWGTVDTQYF
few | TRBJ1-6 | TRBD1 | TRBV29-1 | TGCAGCGCCGGGACAGGGACGAATTCACCCCTCCACTTT | CSAGTGTNSPLHF
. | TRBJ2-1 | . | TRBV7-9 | TGTGCCAGCACCGACAGCTCCTACAATGAGCAGTTCTTC | CASTDSSYNEQFF
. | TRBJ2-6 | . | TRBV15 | TGTGCCACCTCTGAGGCCTCTGGGGCCAACGTCCTGACTTTC | CATSEASGANVLTF
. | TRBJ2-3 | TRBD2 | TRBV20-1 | TGCAGTGCTATTTTAGCGGGGTCCACAGATACGCAGTATTTT | CSAILAGSTDTQYF
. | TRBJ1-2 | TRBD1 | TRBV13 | TGTGCCAGCAGCGCGACAGGGGAAGGCTACACCTTC | CASSATGEGYTF
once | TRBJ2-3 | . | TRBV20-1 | TGCAGTGCTAACCCCGTCGGGCGGTCCTCTAGCACAGATACGCAGTATTTT | CSANPVGRSSSTDTQYF
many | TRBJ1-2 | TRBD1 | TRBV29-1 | TGCAGCGCCCAAACTCAGGGGGCGAGGAATGGCTACACCTTC | CSAQTQGARNGYTF
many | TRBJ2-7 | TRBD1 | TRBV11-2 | TGTGCCAGCAGCTCCGGGACAGGGGGCTTATCCGAGCAGTACTTC | CASSSGTGGLSEQYF
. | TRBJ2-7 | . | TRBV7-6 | TGTGCCAGCAGCTTAGCGTGGAGCGACGAGCAGTACTTC | CASSLAWSDEQYF